This T cell receptor (beta chain) was documented in a study of CD8+CD57+ T cells in acquired aplastic anemia. Whole-study context: Isolated CD4+ and CD8+ cells, once sorted, yielded DNA averaging around 3.3 ug.

This CDR3 is 15 amino acids long. Germline lookup yields CDR1 LNHDA and CDR2 SQIVND (reference sequence). Trimming removed 1 base at V and 0 bases at J, with 10 bases between. Patients who underwent sequencing had shown CD8+CD57+ cell expansion by flow cytometry. Among the patients, all had severe acquired aplastic anemia. Each patient gave a blood sample that was collected before any therapy had been received. Researchers used genomic DNA as the template to profile TCR beta VDJ and CDR3. TCRdb re-derived calls from the reads in MiXCR, one entry per CDR3 protein. The sample records 200,000 or so distinct CDR3 sequences, around 50% being singletons.

The sample taken for sequencing was sorted CD4+, CD8+, or CD8+CD57+ T cells (not recorded which) from PBMCs. The rearrangement links TRBV19 to TRBJ2-7; D is uncertain. The receptor was derived from a human donor with aplastic anemia. In DNA, the CDR3 is TGTGCCAGTAGTATAGGTGCTGAGAGCTCCTACGAGCAGTACTTC. This codes for CASSIGAESSYEQYF. Full variable domain (outside the CDR3, taken from reference TRBV19 and TRBJ2-7): DGGITQSPKYLFRKEGQNVTLSCEQNLNHDAMYWYRQDPGQGLRLIYYSQIVNDFQKGDIAEGYSVSREKKESFPLTVTSAQKNPTAFYLCASSIGAESSYEQYFGPGTRLTVT.